Listed below are T cell receptor beta chains from one sample, sequenced in a study of shared clonotypes between healthy human individuals. Data came from immunoSEQ multiplex PCR; TCRdb stores just in-frame clones and leaves some out. Of around 2,000,000 clones in the sample, 90% to 95% are singletons; the top ten hold roughly 0.13%. Material for sequencing was naive CD4+ T cells sorted from blood. The receptors here all came from a man in his late teens or twenties in good health. CDR3s include the opening cysteine and the closing phenylalanine or tryptophan.

v_call cdr3_aa
TRBV5-1 CASSLEGGGFYEQYF
TRBV5-4 CASSLDPTATYNEQFF
TRBV7-9 CASSLQEGPQFF
TRBV6-1 CASSEQGQGGYGYTF
TRBV7-7 CASSLDGGRQETQYF
TRBV7-6 CASSLGLAGGLQETQYF
TRBV6-5 CASSYQYRGRGSPLHF
TRBV6-5 CASSYKGTQYF
TRBV29-1 CSVSSINEKLFF
TRBV28 CASSLWGETRHTGELFF
TRBV7-2 CASSIPYRVGLGDTQYF
TRBV7-2 CASSLRQGGEAFF
TRBV28 CAEQGGPGYTF
TRBV6-5 CASSYDRGRVNGYTF
TRBV7-8 CASSPLRGQGNTEAFF
TRBV2 CASGRDYMNTEAFF
TRBV5-6 CASSLGAAYIYEQYF
TRBV29-1 CSAGQGIAEKLFF
TRBV5-5 CASSLVPDTEAFF
TRBV7-2 CASSRNSVTNTEAFF
TRBV7-3 CASSLPVQGELFF
TRBV5-8 CASSLAVRDRGAFF
TRBV5-1 CASRDNLDTQYF
TRBV7-4 CASSPFKGDLYEQYF
TRBV30 CASSLGQGAMGYGYTF
TRBV5-1 CASSYRGDSRAETQYF
TRBV10-3 CAIARGNEQYF
TRBV5-4 CASSHAGRGIGRYNEQFF
TRBV5-1 CASSLVSGNTEAFF
TRBV5-1 CASSLGLMKLNTEAFF
TRBV11-2 CASSLVAKAQYF
TRBV18 CASSPLWSENSPLHF
TRBV7-2 CASSDGQAREQYF
TRBV29-1 CSVAGQNYGYTF
TRBV28 CASTPRTGVPMGEQYF
TRBV7-9 CASRSSRGPYNEQFF
TRBV5-6 CASSFREVGNQPQHF
TRBV5-4 CASSLVGGQETQYF
TRBV4-1 CASSQGGHGMRDSTEAFF
TRBV27 CASEPAGAGANVLTF
TRBV19 CASSFKTRTSTDTQYF
TRBV6-1 CASRVLSGANVLTF
TRBV11-2 CASSLDRAAGASYEQYF
TRBV6-1 CASSGDRVMEKLFF
TRBV7-9 CASSFSVLTGEKLFF
TRBV6-5 CASSYGAPYEQYF
TRBV7-3 CASSFGDPNGELFF
TRBV2 CASKEGAPSGYTF
TRBV30 CAWSAGTGAYGYTF
TRBV28 CASSPHTSGTYEQYF
TRBV2 CASRGRGLGQYSNQPQHF
TRBV13 CASSPPRGDRSSYNEQFF
TRBV7-8 CASSLGRGRTKNIQYF
TRBV11-2 CASSLQNGGSNNSPLHF
TRBV28 CASSFADRGRLTEAFF
TRBV6-5 CASSYAGDRVYEQYF
TRBV27 CASSFRVVTEAFF
TRBV28 CASSLTGNTEAFF
TRBV18 CASSSGTGISYEQYF